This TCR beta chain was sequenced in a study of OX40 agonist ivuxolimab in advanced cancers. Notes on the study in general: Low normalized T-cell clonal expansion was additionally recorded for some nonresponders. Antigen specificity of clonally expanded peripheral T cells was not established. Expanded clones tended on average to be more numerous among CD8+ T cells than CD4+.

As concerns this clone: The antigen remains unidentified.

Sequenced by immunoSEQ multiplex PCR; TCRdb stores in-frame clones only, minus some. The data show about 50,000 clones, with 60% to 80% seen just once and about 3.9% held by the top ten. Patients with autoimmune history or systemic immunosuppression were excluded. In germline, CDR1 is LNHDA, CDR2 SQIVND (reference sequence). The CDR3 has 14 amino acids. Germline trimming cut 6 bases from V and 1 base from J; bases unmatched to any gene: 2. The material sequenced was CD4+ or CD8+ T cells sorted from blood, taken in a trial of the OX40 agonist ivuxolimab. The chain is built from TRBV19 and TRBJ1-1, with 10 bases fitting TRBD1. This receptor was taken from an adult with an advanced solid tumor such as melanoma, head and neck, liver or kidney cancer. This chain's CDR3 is CASRTGGSNTEAFF. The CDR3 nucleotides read TGTGCCAGTAGGACAGGGGGCTCGAACACTGAAGCTTTCTTT.